The 7 T cell receptor beta chains given below trace back to one sample, sequenced in a study of blood T cell repertoires in COVID-19. TCRdb's copy holds only in-frame clones and misses some; the assay was immunoSEQ multiplex PCR. The sample includes hundreds of thousands of clones, around 90% of them seen just once. Sequencing used peripheral blood. The source of these receptors is a man aged 65 to 79 with acute or convalescent COVID-19.

This chain links TRBV28 with TRBJ1-2, with D perhaps matching TRBD1 (6 bases). Trimming stripped 5 bases from V and 4 bases from J, with 20 bases between. The CDR3 contains 16 residues. Germline V lookup: CDR1 MDHEN, CDR2 SYDVKM. Here the CDR3 DNA reads TGTGCCAGCAGTGGGCGGACAGCCACCAATGGCTATGGCTACACCTTC. Amino acid sequence: CASSGRTATNGYGYTF.

This clone has just one count. The chain is built from TRBV29-1 and TRBJ1-4; 7 bases are a match to TRBD1. The J segment lost 7 bases and the V segment lost 3 bases, leaving 8 bases of the junction unmatched. CDR3 length: 14 residues. Germline CDR1 and CDR2: SQVTM and ANQGSEA. CDR3 sequence reads: CSVDEGASGEKLFF. The CDR3 DNA is TGCAGCGTTGACGAGGGGGCTTCGGGTGAAAAACTGTTTTTT.

In DNA form, the CDR3 reads TGTGCCAGCAGCTTACAGGGGGCAAGTGAGACCCAGTACTTC. It yields the protein CASSLQGASETQYF. The chain joins TRBV7-3 to TRBJ2-5; TRBD1 aligns across 8 bases. Trimming cost V 2 bases and J 5 bases; bases outside gene matches: 4. The CDR3 extends over 14 amino acids. The V gene's germline CDR1 is SGHTA and CDR2 FQGTGA.

For the CDR3, the DNA is TGTGCCAGCAGTTACAAAGGAAGTGGGGGAGGTCAGCCCCAGCATTTT. It yields the protein CASSYKGSGGGQPQHF. The chain couples TRBV6-2 or TRBV6-3 to TRBJ1-5; a possible D gene is TRBD1 (5 bases). Germline CDR1 is MNHEY and CDR2 is SVGEGT. The V gene lost 2 bases and the J gene lost 6 bases, with 17 bases spanning the gap. This CDR3 is built from 16 residues.

The J gene is TRBJ1-5, the V gene TRBV7-2; D call uncertain. Germline assignment: CDR1 SGHTA and CDR2 FQGNSA. There are 13 residues in the CDR3. V gave up 4 bases and J gave up 0 bases, with 4 bases separating them. The CDR3 region is CASSSNSNQPQHF. The CDR3 bases are TGTGCCAGCAGCTCTAATAGCAATCAGCCCCAGCATTTT.

J is TRBJ2-5 and V is TRBV29-1, with a tentative D call TRBD2 (5 bases). The CDR3 runs to 12 residues. V shed 3 bases and J shed 5 bases, with 10 bases lying between them. CDR1 and CDR2 (germline): SQVTM, ANQGSEA. The CDR3 reads CSVDGVWETQYF. The CDR3 coding sequence is TGCAGCGTTGACGGGGTATGGGAGACCCAGTACTTC.

This clone has a single count. The chain joins TRBV19 to TRBJ1-1, with D possibly TRBD1 on 5 matching bases. CDR1 is LNHDA and CDR2 is SQIVND in the germline V gene (reference sequence). Trimming removed 7 bases at V and 4 bases at J, with 16 bases between. There are 14 residues in the CDR3. The CDR3 loop is CASIGRVQGTEAFF. The CDR3 region has the DNA TGTGCCAGTATCGGCAGGGTACAAGGCACTGAAGCTTTCTTT.